This entry concerns a single T cell receptor beta chain. Its specificity is not known. Germline V CDR1 and CDR2: MNHNS, SASEGT. The J segment lost 7 bases and the V segment lost 10 bases, leaving 14 bases of the junction unmatched. This CDR3 contains 14 residues. One entry per CDR3 protein results from TCRdb running MiXCR on the reads. Among under 800,000 distinct CDR3 sequences listed, more than 20% were seen once. These data belong to a study of T cell repertoires in cytomegalovirus infection. Study-wide points: Dominant in the ex vivo response were TCR beta clonotypes restricted by HLA-C and specific for CMV.

The gene calls are TRBV6-1 and TRBJ1-2; TRBD1 matches 8 bases. The source of this sequence is a human donor in good health (CMV status not recorded). Some clones in this sample may be carry-over from other donors' samples. Sequencing was done on a sample of CD8+ T cells from PBMCs. The CDR3 nucleotides read TGTGCCACTTACGGACAGGGATGGGGCGGTGGCTACACCTTC. Its protein is CATYGQGWGGGYTF.